Below, 29 T cell receptor beta chains from the same sample are listed, as sequenced in a study of T-cell reconstitution after alpha-beta-depleted transplantation in children (dated by TCRdb to about 2016). The library was made by PCR. Data came from an Illumina HiSeq 2500. TCR library preparation used molecular barcoding, with unique molecular identifiers applied to normalize quantification of the TCRbeta repertoire. The public reads were reanalyzed by TCRdb: fastp trimming at Q25, MiXCR alignment, in-frame beta chains only. Entries that share a CDR3 protein sequence are merged under the most common genes and DNA. For this sample there are a few hundred thousand distinct CDR3 sequences; 9.7% appear just once. Of the sample, approximately 5.4% is held by the ten largest clones. The specimen comprised PBMCs from the stem cell graft donor, sampled from the stem cell graft. All receptors derive from a human donor who donated a stem cell graft to a child with SCID.

This clonotype was observed at least ten times. The chain uses TRBV20-1 and TRBJ1-1, with D perhaps matching TRBD1 (5 bases). Deletions cut 7 bases from V and 6 bases from J, with 15 bases between. Germline V lookup: CDR1 DFQATT, CDR2 SNEGSKA (reference sequence). The CDR3 consists of 12 residues. The CDR3 region has the DNA TGCAGTGGTCCCAGGTTGGGGCCTGAAGCTTTCTTT. Amino acids: CSGPRLGPEAFF.

This clonotype was counted a few times. The rearrangement uses TRBV6-1 and TRBJ2-3; no firm D call. Germline values: CDR1 MNHNS, CDR2 SASEGT. V gave up 6 bases and J gave up 0 bases, with 10 bases separating them. The CDR3 length is 14 residues. The CDR3 sequence: CASRIHLSTDTQYF. CDR3 coding DNA: TGTGCCAGCAGGATACACCTTAGCACAGATACGCAGTATTTT.

Remarks on this clonotype: At one of its ends the junction is not consistent with the germline gene, which may arise from a read error. This CDR3 reads CASSSQQEAQYF. The CDR3 region has the DNA TGTGCCAGCAGCTCCCAACAAGAGGCCCAGTACTTC. This chain links TRBV5-1 with TRBJ2-5; D remains ambiguous. The CDR3 is 12 residues long. Germline V gene lookup returns CDR1 SGHRS and CDR2 YFSETQ.

This clonotype was found many times. The J gene is TRBJ1-1, the V gene TRBV5-1, with D uncertain. V lost 4 bases and J 8 bases, leaving 21 bases between the germline ends. In germline, CDR1 is SGHRS, CDR2 YFSETQ. The CDR3 covers 15 residues. This CDR3 reads CASSPMMGWVEEAFF. CDR3 sequence (DNA): TGCGCCAGCAGCCCAATGATGGGCTGGGTCGAGGAAGCTTTCTTT.

This clonotype was counted a single time. A read error may be the cause here, since a much bigger clone is one base away. The rearrangement uses TRBV27 and TRBJ1-2; D possibly corresponds to TRBD1 (5 bases). Per germline, CDR1 MNHEY and CDR2 SMNVEV (reference sequence). This CDR3 contains 16 residues. CDR3 DNA: TGTGCCAGCAGCCCGGGGGTGGGGGTGACGAGCTATGGCGACACCTTC. As protein: CASSPGVGVTSYGDTF.

This clonotype appeared many times. The chain employs TRBV5-5 and TRBJ1-5; 9 nucleotides line up with TRBD1. V was pared by 4 bases and J by 3 bases, with 11 bases of the junction left unmatched. Germline loops: CDR1 SGHKS, CDR2 YYEKEE (reference sequence). The CDR3 length is 17 residues. The CDR3 coding sequence is TGTGCCAGCAGCAGAAACTACAGGGGGCCGAACAATCAGCCCCAGCATTTT. Translation: CASSRNYRGPNNQPQHF. Full variable domain (missing parts from reference TRBV5-5 and TRBJ1-5): DAGVTQSPTHLIKTRGQQVTLRCSPISGHKSVSWYQQVLGQGPQFIFQYYEKEERGRGNFPDRFSARQFPNYSSELNVNALLLGDSALYLCASSRNYRGPNNQPQHFGDGTRLSIL.

V is TRBV12-3 or TRBV12-4 and J is TRBJ2-7, with D possibly matching TRBD2 (6 bases). Trimming removed 7 bases from V and 5 bases from J, with 15 bases in between. The CDR3 is made up of 13 amino acids. CDR3 nucleotide sequence: TGTGCCAGCAACCCGATGGGGGGTAACGAGCAGTACTTC. It is translated as CASNPMGGNEQYF.

Ten or more counts support this clonotype. The V and J genes are TRBV6-5 and TRBJ1-4; 7 nucleotides agree with TRBD1. CDR3 size: 13 residues. CDR1 is MNHEY and CDR2 is SVGAGI in the germline V gene. After removal of 7 bases from V and 6 bases from J, the junction contained 5 bases not matched to a gene. The CDR3 loop reads CASTRQGHEKLFF. DNA of the CDR3: TGTGCCAGCACCCGACAGGGACATGAAAAACTGTTTTTT.

This clonotype was counted many times. This chain joins TRBV20-1 and TRBJ1-2; D call uncertain. The CDR3 is 12 residues long. The ends were cut back, 1 base at V and 8 bases at J, with 11 bases in the middle. Germline values: CDR1 DFQATT, CDR2 SNEGSKA (reference sequence). The CDR3 coding sequence is TGCAGTGCTAGAGTCTTTGTCGGAGGCTACACCTTC. Its translation: CSARVFVGGYTF.

This clonotype has ten or more counts. The chain recombines TRBV3-1 with TRBJ2-5, with D possibly being TRBD1 or TRBD2 (5 bases each). The CDR3 has 13 residues. CDR1 LGHDT and CDR2 YNNKEL come from the germline V gene (reference sequence). V was clipped by 4 bases and J by 3 bases, with 9 bases between them. CDR3 region: CASSPVGEETQYF. CDR3 in DNA: TGTGCCAGCAGCCCAGTGGGGGAAGAGACCCAGTACTTC.

The table lists this clonotype with many counts. CDR3 bases: TGCGCCAGCAGCTTTTACACCGGGGAGCTGTTTTTT. Its protein is CASSFYTGELFF. The rearrangement joins TRBV5-1 to TRBJ2-2; D is uncertain. Germline CDR1 and CDR2: SGHRS and YFSETQ. CDR3 length equals 12 residues. The V end was cut by 2 bases, the J end by 3 bases, with 2 bases between.

This clonotype has at least ten counts. The gene calls are TRBV12-3 or TRBV12-4 and TRBJ2-5; the D gene is possibly TRBD1 (6 bases). V lost 6 bases and J lost 4, with 15 bases in between. The CDR3 runs 14 residues. The CDR3 protein is CASRHAGTRETQYF. Written as DNA, the CDR3 is TGTGCCAGCAGACATGCCGGGACAAGAGAGACCCAGTACTTC.

This clonotype is termed medium-sized. This chain links TRBV24-1 with TRBJ2-4; 8 bases are shared with TRBD1. CDR1 is KGHDR, CDR2 SFDVKD, per germline. The CDR3 loop spans 15 amino acids. J lost 5 bases, V lost 4 bases, and 6 bases had no gene match. The CDR3 DNA sequence: TGTGCCACCAGTGACACCCAGGGGGCACAAAACATTCAGTACTTC. This gives the protein CATSDTQGAQNIQYF.

This clonotype occurred many times. The V and J genes are TRBV28 and TRBJ1-1; D unclear. The length of the CDR3 is 16 residues. Germline V gene lookup returns CDR1 MDHEN and CDR2 SYDVKM. The V end was cut by 5 bases, the J end by 1 base, with 17 bases between. CDR3 amino acids: CASSGAWVGTNTEAFF. The CDR3 DNA follows: TGTGCCAGCAGTGGCGCTTGGGTTGGAACGAACACTGAAGCTTTCTTT.

At least ten counts were recorded for this clonotype. This chain uses TRBV7-2 with TRBJ1-6; 7 nucleotides align to TRBD1. Germline V gene lookup returns CDR1 SGHTA and CDR2 FQGNSA. There are 17 residues in the CDR3. With 4 bases clipped from V and 1 base from J, the junction kept 7 bases outside the gene matches. The CDR3 DNA sequence: TGTGCCAGCAGCTGGAACAGGGGTGGGTCCTATAATTCACCCCTCCACTTT. Its translation: CASSWNRGGSYNSPLHF.

This clonotype occurred many times. J is TRBJ2-7 and V is TRBV5-1, with 8 bases fitting TRBD1. V lost 4 bases to trimming and J lost 2 bases; unmatched junction nucleotides: 8. The CDR3 length is 15 residues. Germline V CDR1 and CDR2: SGHRS, YFSETQ. For the CDR3, the DNA is TGCGCCAGCAGCAGGTCGAGACAGGGGCCCTACGAGCAGTACTTC. Its translation: CASSRSRQGPYEQYF.

This clonotype was counted at least ten times. Mismatch with germline at one junction end may stem from a read error. The V call is TRBV20-1, the J call TRBJ2-5; perhaps TRBD2 as D (6 bases). The CDR3 runs 13 residues. CDR1 and CDR2 from the germline V gene are DFQATT and SNEGSKA (reference sequence). CDR3 residues: CSARDPPRETQNF. The CDR3 DNA is TGCAGTGCTAGGGATCCTCCTCGGGAGACCCAGAACTTC.

This clonotype was found many times. This chain joins TRBV7-2 and TRBJ1-1; 9 nucleotides agree with TRBD1. Germline V gene data show CDR1 as SGHTA and CDR2 as FQGNSA. The CDR3 is 16 residues long. V lost 5 bases to trimming and J lost 4 bases; unmatched junction nucleotides: 11. The chain's CDR3 is CASSRRGGQGVTEAFF. CDR3 nucleotide sequence: TGTGCCAGCAGCCGACGTGGGGGACAGGGAGTCACTGAAGCTTTCTTT. Variable domain in full (rest from reference TRBV7-2 and TRBJ1-1): GAGVSQSPSNKVTEKGKDVELRCDPISGHTALYWYRQSLGQGLEFLIYFQGNSAPDKSGLPSDRFSAERTGGSVSTLTIQRTQQEDSAVYLCASSRRGGQGVTEAFFGQGTRLTVV.

The CDR3, as DNA: TGTGCCAGCTCCACCATGGGAGCGGGGGCCTACGAGCAGTACTTC. Translation gives CASSTMGAGAYEQYF. The rearrangement links TRBV18 to TRBJ2-7; 8 nucleotides align to TRBD2. The CDR3 loop spans 15 amino acids. The V segment lost 6 bases and the J segment 2 bases; nucleotides outside the gene matches: 9. Germline-derived CDR1 and CDR2 are KGHSH and LQKENI.

This clonotype was observed many times. The CDR3 loop reads CASSPRTFTNTEAFF. The CDR3 DNA sequence: TGTGCCAGCAGTCCTCGGACCTTTACGAACACTGAAGCTTTCTTT. The rearrangement links TRBV12-3 or TRBV12-4 to TRBJ1-1; D unresolved. The CDR3 is 15 amino acids. V gave up 5 bases and J gave up 1 base, with 14 bases separating them.

This clonotype was found many times. The chain links TRBV7-8 to TRBJ2-1, with 10 bases matching TRBD2. The CDR3 loop spans 15 amino acids. J was trimmed by 4 bases and V by 4 bases; bases with no gene match: 4. From germline, CDR1 is SGHVS and CDR2 FQNEAQ. This CDR3 is CASSSTSGAYNEQFF. Written as DNA, the CDR3 is TGTGCCAGCAGCTCCACTAGCGGGGCATACAATGAGCAGTTCTTC.

The sample holds many counts of this clonotype. This sequence joins TRBV5-1 and TRBJ1-1; 10 positions agree with TRBD1. The V gene's germline CDR1 is SGHRS and CDR2 YFSETQ. V was pared by 3 bases and J by 3 bases, with 2 bases of the junction left unmatched. CDR3 length: 14 amino acids. CDR3 in amino acids: CASSYGTGDTEAFF. CDR3 nucleotides: TGCGCCAGCAGCTACGGGACAGGGGACACTGAAGCTTTCTTT.

This clonotype was detected many times. The gene calls are TRBV6-1 and TRBJ2-3; TRBD2 might be the D (7 bases). There are 15 residues in the CDR3. V gave up 5 bases and J gave up 2 bases, with 14 bases separating them. The germline V gene has CDR1 MNHNS and CDR2 SASEGT. The CDR3 loop is CASSTGGPITDTQYF. For the CDR3, the DNA is TGTGCCAGCAGTACCGGGGGGCCGATCACAGATACGCAGTATTTT.

Concerning this clonotype itself: A much larger clone differs from this one at a single base, so this may be a read error. The chain couples TRBV15 to TRBJ2-3; D gene unclear. The CDR3 is 14 amino acids. Germline CDR1 is LNHNV and CDR2 is YYDKDF (reference sequence). V lost 4 bases, J lost 3 bases, and 11 bases lay in between. The CDR3 loop reads CATSTEAITDTQYF. The DNA of the CDR3 is TGTGCCACCAGCACAGAGGCTATTACAGATACGCAGTATTTT.

Ten or more counts support this clonotype. The chain combines TRBV7-9 with TRBJ2-3; no firm D call. The ends were cut back, 6 bases at V and 1 base at J, with 8 bases in the middle. The germline V gene encodes CDR1 SEHNR and CDR2 FQNEAQ (reference sequence). This CDR3 comprises 13 residues. The DNA of the CDR3 is TGTGCCAGCAGGGCTTCTGGCACAGATACGCAGTATTTT. It translates to CASRASGTDTQYF.

In this sample, this clonotype turned up a few times. This sequence joins TRBV18 and TRBJ1-5; unclear D gene. Germline V lookup: CDR1 KGHSH, CDR2 LQKENI. CDR3 length equals 15 residues. V dropped 1 base and J dropped 0 bases, with 7 bases sitting between them. CDR3 loop: CASSPQHVSNQPQHF. CDR3 sequence (DNA): TGTGCCAGCTCACCACAACACGTTAGCAATCAGCCCCAGCATTTT.

This clonotype was seen ten or more times. The chain uses TRBV7-9 and TRBJ2-1; perhaps D is TRBD1 or TRBD2 (5 bases each). Germline CDR1 reads SEHNR; CDR2 reads FQNEAQ (reference sequence). Trimming removed 5 bases from V and 0 bases from J, with 17 bases in between. The CDR3 runs 17 residues. DNA for the CDR3: TGTGCCAGCAGCGATCGGGGATGGGGGTACTCCTACAATGAGCAGTTCTTC. Protein product: CASSDRGWGYSYNEQFF.

The V call is TRBV20-1, the J call TRBJ1-6, with D possibly matching TRBD1 (5 bases). The germline V gene has CDR1 DFQATT and CDR2 SNEGSKA (reference sequence). Between the trimmed V and J ends, which lost 4 bases and 7 bases, there was a span of 8 bases. This CDR3 spans 12 amino acids. The CDR3 nucleotides are TGCAGTGCTAACGCAGGGAATTCACCCCTCCACTTT. It encodes CSANAGNSPLHF.

This clonotype was recorded at least ten times. The genes are TRBV20-1 and TRBJ1-6, with no clear D. Trimming shortened V by 3 bases and J by 0 bases, and 15 bases separated the two germline ends. Germline-derived CDR1 and CDR2 are DFQATT and SNEGSKA (reference sequence). The CDR3 contains 17 residues. CDR3 loop: CSARDLPVSSYNSPLHF. In nucleotides, the CDR3 is TGCAGTGCTAGGGACCTACCCGTTAGCTCCTATAATTCACCCCTCCACTTT.